This T cell receptor beta chain is drawn from a study of response to subunit inactivated influenza vaccine. This clonotype was seen more than once but under ten times. Its antigen is not known. J gave up 6 bases and V 5 bases, and 9 bases lay outside the gene matches. The CDR3 has 15 amino acids. CDR1 is SEHNR, CDR2 FQNEAQ, per germline (reference sequence). One entry per CDR3 protein, called by TCRdb with MiXCR from the RT-PCR reads. The sample includes 500,000 to 750,000 distinct CDR3 sequences, about 15% of them seen just once. Regarding the study as a whole: Few additional T cells are recruited per seasonal influenza vaccination, authors suggested.

V is TRBV7-9 and J is TRBJ2-3; 9 bases line up with TRBD2. The sequencing used PBMCs from blood, collected 12 days after vaccination. This sequence was found in a man aged 45 to 65 who received an inactivated influenza vaccine. The DNA for the CDR3 is TGTGCCAGCAGCAAACCGGGACTAGCCGCGGATACGCAGTATTTT. This codes for CASSKPGLAADTQYF.